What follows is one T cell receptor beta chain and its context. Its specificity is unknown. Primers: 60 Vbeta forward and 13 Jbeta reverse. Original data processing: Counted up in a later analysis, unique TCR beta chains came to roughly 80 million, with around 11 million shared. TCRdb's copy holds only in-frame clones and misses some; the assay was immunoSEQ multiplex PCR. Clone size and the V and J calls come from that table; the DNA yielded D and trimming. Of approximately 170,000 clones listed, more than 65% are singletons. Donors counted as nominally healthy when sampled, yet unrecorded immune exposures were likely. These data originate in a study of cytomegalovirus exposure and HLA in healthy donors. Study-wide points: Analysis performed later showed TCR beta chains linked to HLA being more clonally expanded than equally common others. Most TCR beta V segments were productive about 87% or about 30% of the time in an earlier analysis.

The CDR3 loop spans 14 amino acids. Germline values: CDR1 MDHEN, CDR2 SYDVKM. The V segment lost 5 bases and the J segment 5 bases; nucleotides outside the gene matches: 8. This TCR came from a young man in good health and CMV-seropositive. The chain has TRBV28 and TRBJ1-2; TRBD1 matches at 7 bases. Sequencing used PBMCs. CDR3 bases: TGTGCCAGCAGTCCATACGGGACAGCGTATGGCTACACCTTC. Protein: CASSPYGTAYGYTF.